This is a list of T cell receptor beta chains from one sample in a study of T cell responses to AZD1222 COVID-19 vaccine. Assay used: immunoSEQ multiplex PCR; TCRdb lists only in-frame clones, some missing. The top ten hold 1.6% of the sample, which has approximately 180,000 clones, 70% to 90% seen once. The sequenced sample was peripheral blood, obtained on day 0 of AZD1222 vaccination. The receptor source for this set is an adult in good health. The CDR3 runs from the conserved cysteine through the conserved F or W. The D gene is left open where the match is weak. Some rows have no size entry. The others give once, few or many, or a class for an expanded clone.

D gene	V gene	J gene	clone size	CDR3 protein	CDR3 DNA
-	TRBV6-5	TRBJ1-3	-	CASSPPARSGNTIYF	TGTGCCAGCAGTCCCCCCGCCCGCTCTGGAAACACCATATATTTT
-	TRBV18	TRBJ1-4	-	CASSLQDREKLFF	TGTGCCAGCTCACTTCAGGACCGTGAGAAACTGTTTTTT
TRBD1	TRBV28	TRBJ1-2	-	CASSLDRVRGYTF	TGTGCCAGCAGTTTAGACAGGGTACGTGGCTACACCTTC
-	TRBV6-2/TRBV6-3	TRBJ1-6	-	CASSYARPLHF	TGTGCCAGCAGTTACGCGCGTCCCCTCCACTTT
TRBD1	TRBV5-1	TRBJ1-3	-	CASSLVGGPGNTIYF	TGCGCCAGCAGCTTGGTAGGGGGCCCTGGAAACACCATATATTTT
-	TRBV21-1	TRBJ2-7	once	CASSKDGGIYEQYF	TGTGCCAGCAGCAAGGACGGGGGAATCTACGAGCAGTACTTC
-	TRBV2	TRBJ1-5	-	CASSEGGRRSNQPQHF	TGTGCCAGCAGTGAAGGGGGGCGACGTAGCAATCAGCCCCAGCATTTT
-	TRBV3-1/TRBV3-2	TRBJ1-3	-	CASSHGQGARNTIYF	TGTGCCAGCAGCCATGGGCAGGGAGCGAGAAACACCATATATTTT
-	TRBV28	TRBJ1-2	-	CASTTNEDNGYTF	TGTGCCAGCACCACGAATGAGGATAACGGCTACACCTTC
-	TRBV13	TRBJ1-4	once	CASSVGQSATNEKLFF	TGTGCCAGCAGCGTCGGACAGTCCGCAACTAATGAAAAACTGTTTTTT
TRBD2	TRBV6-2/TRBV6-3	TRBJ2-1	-	CASRYTGTSGNNEQFF	TGTGCCAGCAGGTACACAGGGACTAGCGGGAACAATGAGCAGTTCTTC
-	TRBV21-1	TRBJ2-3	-	CASRRTPDTQYF	TGTGCCAGCAGGCGGACTCCAGATACGCAGTATTTT
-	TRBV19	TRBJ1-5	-	CASTPEGFSNQPQHF	TGTGCCAGTACTCCCGAGGGGTTTAGCAATCAGCCCCAGCATTTT
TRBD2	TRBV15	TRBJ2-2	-	CATSNAGTKVAGELFF	TGTGCCACCAGTAACGCCGGGACTAAGGTCGCCGGGGAGCTGTTTTTT
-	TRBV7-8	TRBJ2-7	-	CASSLDRAHEQYF	TGTGCCAGCAGCTTAGACAGGGCCCACGAGCAGTACTTC
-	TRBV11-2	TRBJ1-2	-	CASSLASGWGVYGYTF	TGTGCCAGCAGCTTGGCCTCCGGGTGGGGGGTCTATGGCTACACCTTC
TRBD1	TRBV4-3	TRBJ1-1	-	CASSATGGGPNTEAFF	TGCGCCAGCAGCGCGACAGGGGGCGGACCGAACACTGAAGCTTTCTTT
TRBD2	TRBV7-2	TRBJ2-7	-	CASSLDRTSGTYEQYF	TGTGCCAGCAGCTTAGATCGGACTAGCGGGACCTACGAGCAGTACTTC
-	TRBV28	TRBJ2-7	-	CASSFRAQVFSYEQYF	TGTGCCAGCAGTTTCAGGGCACAGGTTTTTTCCTACGAGCAGTACTTC
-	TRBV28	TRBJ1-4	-	CASSLAGASNEKLFF	TGTGCCAGCAGTTTAGCGGGGGCCTCTAATGAAAAACTGTTTTTT
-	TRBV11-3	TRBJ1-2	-	CASSLGGTGANYGYTF	TGTGCCAGCAGCCTCGGCGGAACAGGAGCTAACTATGGCTACACCTTC
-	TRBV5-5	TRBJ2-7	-	CASSILSYEQYF	TGTGCCAGCAGCATACTCTCCTACGAGCAGTACTTC
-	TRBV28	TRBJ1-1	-	CASSPPVNTEAFF	TGTGCCAGCAGTCCTCCCGTGAACACTGAAGCTTTCTTT
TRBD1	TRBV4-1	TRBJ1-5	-	CASSQEGTGAAGNQPQHF	TGCGCCAGCAGCCAAGAGGGGACAGGGGCCGCGGGCAATCAGCCCCAGCATTTT
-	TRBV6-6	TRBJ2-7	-	CASSDPQGNSYEQYF	TGTGCCAGCAGTGACCCCCAGGGTAACTCCTACGAGCAGTACTTC
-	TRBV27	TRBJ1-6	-	CASRPPGRGSYNSPLHF	TGTGCCAGCAGGCCCCCGGGGAGGGGCTCCTATAATTCACCCCTCCACTTT
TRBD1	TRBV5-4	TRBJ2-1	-	CASSLGQGMSYNEQFF	TGTGCCAGCAGCTTGGGACAGGGGATGTCCTACAATGAGCAGTTCTTC
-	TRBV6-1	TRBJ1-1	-	CASSYRMQAFF	TGTGCCAGCAGTTATCGGATGCAAGCTTTCTTT
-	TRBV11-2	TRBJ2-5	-	CASSLYGDRLETQYF	TGTGCCAGCAGCTTATACGGTGATAGGCTGGAGACCCAGTACTTC
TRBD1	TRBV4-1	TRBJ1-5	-	CASSGTGNQPQHF	TGCGCCAGCAGCGGGACAGGGAATCAGCCCCAGCATTTT
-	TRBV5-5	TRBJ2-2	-	CASSLGGSSNTGELFF	TGTGCCAGCAGCTTGGGTGGCAGTTCGAACACCGGGGAGCTGTTTTTT
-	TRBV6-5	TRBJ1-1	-	CASSYSNVNTEAFF	TGTGCCAGCAGTTACTCGAATGTGAACACTGAAGCTTTCTTT
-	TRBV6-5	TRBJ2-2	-	CASSYWQGKAGELFF	TGTGCCAGCAGTTATTGGCAGGGGAAAGCCGGGGAGCTGTTTTTT
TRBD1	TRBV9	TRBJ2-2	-	CASSPGTGGIGPGELFF	TGTGCCAGCAGCCCCGGGACAGGGGGCATTGGACCCGGGGAGCTGTTTTTT
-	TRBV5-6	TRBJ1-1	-	CASSFGRIPEAFF	TGTGCCAGCAGCTTCGGACGAATCCCTGAAGCTTTCTTT
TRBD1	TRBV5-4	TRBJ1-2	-	CASSSRDRVGGYTF	TGTGCCAGCAGCTCAAGGGACAGGGTGGGAGGCTACACCTTC
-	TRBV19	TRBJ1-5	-	CASSPRPRSNQPQHF	TGTGCCAGTAGCCCCAGACCTAGAAGCAATCAGCCCCAGCATTTT
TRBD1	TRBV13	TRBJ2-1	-	CASSSWTGDDEQFF	TGTGCCAGCAGCTCTTGGACAGGGGACGATGAGCAGTTCTTC
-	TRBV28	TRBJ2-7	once	CASSPPRDPYEQYF	TGTGCCAGCAGTCCTCCGCGGGACCCCTACGAGCAGTACTTC
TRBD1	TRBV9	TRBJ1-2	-	CASSGGQGLLNYGYTF	TGTGCCAGCAGCGGGGGACAGGGGTTGCTGAACTATGGCTACACCTTC
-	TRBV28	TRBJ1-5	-	CASSLGQGRNQPQHF	TGTGCCAGCAGTTTAGGGCAGGGCAGAAATCAGCCCCAGCATTTT
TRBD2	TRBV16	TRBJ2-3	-	CASSQRLAGGIADTQYF	TGTGCCAGCAGCCAACGACTAGCGGGAGGTATCGCAGATACGCAGTATTTT
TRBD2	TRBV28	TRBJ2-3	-	CASSGSGAITDTQYF	TGTGCCAGCAGCGGTAGCGGGGCGATCACAGATACGCAGTATTTT
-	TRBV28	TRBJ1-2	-	CASSLIFRGPKTNYGYTF	TGTGCCAGCAGTTTAATATTCCGGGGTCCTAAAACTAACTATGGCTACACCTTC